A single sample gave rise to the 30 T cell receptor beta chains below, sequenced in a study of Graves' ophthalmopathy and Graves' hyperthyroidism. Researchers took RNA transcripts and amplified TCR beta CDR3 regions from them. First-round RT-PCR relied on HTBI primers, and a second-round multiplex PCR came next. TCRdb re-called the multiplex PCR reads through MiXCR, storing one row per CDR3 protein. This repertoire shows roughly 1.1 million distinct CDR3 sequences, around a third found once; its top ten account for 11%. Material for sequencing was peripheral blood or thyroid tissue (not recorded which). The source of these receptors is an adult man with Graves' hyperthyroidism.

The chain has TRBV7-2 and TRBJ2-7, with D maybe TRBD2 (6 bases). The V and J ends lost 4 bases and 5 bases respectively, with 12 bases between them. CDR3 length: 13 residues. CDR1 is SGHTA and CDR2 is FQGNSA in the germline V gene. CDR3 nucleotides: TGTGCCAGCAGCTCGACCGGGGGTAACGAGCAGTACTTC. Encoded protein: CASSSTGGNEQYF.

The chain links TRBV29-1 to TRBJ1-1, with 9 bases lining up with TRBD1. The germline CDR1 and CDR2 sequences are SQVTM and ANQGSEA. J lost 4 bases, V lost 4 bases, and 13 bases had no gene match. CDR3 length: 16 residues. This CDR3 is CSVATGTGMGSTEAFF. In nucleotides, the CDR3 is TGCAGCGTTGCGACCGGGACAGGGATGGGGAGCACTGAAGCTTTCTTT.

This clonotype was seen once. This may arise from a read error, as a much more abundant clone is one base away. The CDR3, as DNA: TGCGCCAGCAGCTTGGCCGGACGGTACTATCAGCCCCAGCATTTT. Amino acid sequence: CASSLAGRYYQPQHF. The chain joins TRBV5-1 to TRBJ1-5; D remains ambiguous. Trimming shortened V by 0 bases and J by 5 bases, and 12 bases separated the two germline ends. CDR1 SGHRS and CDR2 YFSETQ come from the germline V gene. The CDR3 totals 15 residues.

The rearrangement uses TRBV29-1 and TRBJ1-5; 7 positions match TRBD1. This CDR3 is 13 amino acids long. CDR1 and CDR2 from the germline V gene are SQVTM and ANQGSEA. The trim removed 2 bases at V and 8 bases at J, leaving 6 bases unmatched. The CDR3 DNA reads TGCAGCGTTGAATATCAGGGGGTAGAGCCCCAGCATTTT. This sequence encodes CSVEYQGVEPQHF.

A remark on this clonotype: This clone may be a read error of a much larger clone one base away. V and J are TRBV5-5 and TRBJ2-5; D call uncertain. Germline V gene lookup returns CDR1 SGHKS and CDR2 YYEKEE (reference sequence). This CDR3 has 14 residues. The CDR3 DNA reads as TGTGCCAGCAGCTTGTCGATATCGGAAGAGACCCTGTACTTC. This encodes CASSLSISEETLYF.

The rearrangement uses TRBV20-1 and TRBJ1-6; D unclear. Trimming stripped 5 bases from V and 7 bases from J, with 15 bases between. The germline CDR1 and CDR2 sequences are DFQATT and SNEGSKA (reference sequence). This CDR3 comprises 14 residues. Here the CDR3 reads CSAHAEAANSPLHF. The CDR3 region has the DNA TGCAGTGCTCACGCCGAGGCAGCCAATTCACCCCTCCACTTT.

The chain uses TRBV10-3 and TRBJ2-7, with D maybe TRBD1 (7 bases). The CDR3 consists of 17 residues. V lost 3 bases and J 5 bases, leaving 23 bases between the germline ends. Germline CDR1 is ENHRY and CDR2 is SYGVKD. The CDR3 reads CAISEKGAGPGGHEQYF. The CDR3 nucleotides read TGTGCCATCAGTGAAAAGGGGGCGGGACCCGGCGGGCACGAGCAGTACTTC.

The genes are TRBV9 and TRBJ1-4; D might be TRBD1 (5 bases). Germline V gives CDR1 SGDLS, CDR2 YYNGEE. V was trimmed by 1 base and J by 8 bases, leaving 9 bases between them. The CDR3 runs 13 residues. CDR3 residues: CASSVTGTEKLFF. The DNA of the CDR3 is TGTGCCAGCAGCGTAACAGGAACCGAAAAACTGTTTTTT.

This chain uses TRBV11-3 with TRBJ2-5, with TRBD2 as a possible D gene (5 bases). The ends were cut back, 1 base at V and 4 bases at J, with 16 bases in the middle. The length of the CDR3 is 16 residues. CDR1 is SGHNT, CDR2 YENEEA, per germline. CDR3 bases: TGTGCCAGCAGCTTAGGGGCGGCGGGCGCGGGAGAGACCCAGTACTTC. Encoded protein: CASSLGAAGAGETQYF.

The chain combines TRBV5-1 with TRBJ2-5, with 12 bases fitting TRBD1. V trimming: 2 bases; J trimming: 1 base; junction bases outside the gene matches: 3. Germline V CDR1 and CDR2: SGHRS, YFSETQ. The CDR3 totals 16 residues. The CDR3 protein is CASSFGTGGTQETQYF. The CDR3 region has the DNA TGCGCCAGCAGCTTCGGGACAGGGGGCACCCAAGAGACCCAGTACTTC.

The chain is built from TRBV12-3 or TRBV12-4 and TRBJ1-1; a possible D gene is TRBD1 (5 bases). This CDR3 region has 15 residues. Trimming took 4 bases from V and 1 from J, leaving 13 bases between them. In DNA, the CDR3 is TGTGCCAGCAGTTCCTACGGGACGGGGAACACTGAAGCTTTCTTT. Translated: CASSSYGTGNTEAFF.

This clonotype was observed many times. V gene TRBV7-2 combines with J gene TRBJ2-5, with D perhaps matching TRBD2 (6 bases). The V end lost 5 bases, the J end lost 1 base, and 17 bases lay between the germline ends. The CDR3 has 16 amino acids. Germline CDR1 SGHTA, CDR2 FQGNSA. The CDR3 DNA reads TGTGCCAGCAGCCACGGAGGGGCAGGGATCCAAGAGACCCAGTACTTC. This translates into CASSHGGAGIQETQYF.

The table lists this clonotype with many counts. The rearrangement joins TRBV7-2 to TRBJ1-1, with unresolved D. The V end was cut by 4 bases, the J end by 2 bases, with 17 bases between. There are 16 residues in the CDR3. Per the germline V gene, CDR1 is SGHTA and CDR2 is FQGNSA. The CDR3 region is CASSSPPTGLNTEAFF. The CDR3 DNA sequence: TGTGCCAGCAGCTCCCCTCCGACCGGACTAAACACTGAAGCTTTCTTT.

A note on this clonotype: This likely comes from a read error, as the CDR3 has no conserved phenylalanine or tryptophan at its end. The DNA is omitted, as the CDR3 cannot be located on it reliably, and the CDR3 follows TCRdb's listing. The chain is built from TRBV19 and TRBJ1-3. Looked up from germline, CDR1 is LNHDA and CDR2 is SQIVND (reference sequence). The CDR3 spans 9 amino acids, including both terminal residues. This CDR3 is CASSSYTFT.

The V and J genes are TRBV20-1 and TRBJ2-3; 10 bases line up with TRBD2. Germline CDR1 DFQATT, CDR2 SNEGSKA (reference sequence). CDR3 length: 15 amino acids. Unmatched junction bases numbered 9, after V lost 6 bases and J lost 3 bases. CDR3: CSAAPSSGRTDTQYF. The CDR3 nucleotides are TGCAGTGCGGCCCCGTCTAGCGGGAGAACAGATACGCAGTATTTT.

The table lists this clonotype with many counts. The gene calls are TRBV12-3 or TRBV12-4 and TRBJ1-5; D not certain. The CDR3 is 14 amino acids. V lost 2 bases and J 3 bases, leaving 8 bases between the germline ends. The CDR3 loop reads CASSLSRYNQPQHF. As DNA, the CDR3 is TGTGCCAGCAGTTTAAGCCGTTACAATCAGCCCCAGCATTTT.

CDR3 protein: CASSEAGQGGSPLHF. The CDR3 nucleotides are TGTGCCAGCAGTGAAGCGGGACAGGGTGGCTCACCCCTCCACTTT. The chain is built from TRBV2 and TRBJ1-6, with TRBD1 identical over 9 bases. The CDR3 consists of 15 residues. The germline V gene encodes CDR1 SNHLY and CDR2 FYNNEI. Unmatched junction bases numbered 4, after V lost 0 bases and J lost 10 bases.

This clonotype was seen only a few times. The chain has TRBV28 and TRBJ2-7; 9 nucleotides match TRBD2. CDR1 and CDR2 from the germline V gene are MDHEN and SYDVKM. V lost 7 bases to trimming and J lost 6 bases; unmatched junction nucleotides: 10. The CDR3 runs to 14 residues. The CDR3 is CASTPAGTSFEQYF. The CDR3 coding sequence is TGTGCCAGCACTCCGGCCGGGACTAGCTTCGAGCAGTACTTC. Complete variable domain (other parts from reference TRBV28 and TRBJ2-7): DVKVTQSSRYLVKRTGEKVFLECVQDMDHENMFWYRQDPGLGLRLIYFSYDVKMKEKGDIPEGYSVSREKKERFSLILESASTNQTSMYLCASTPAGTSFEQYFGPGTRLTVT.

The chain uses TRBV9 and TRBJ1-2, with D unclear. V shed 5 bases and J shed 8 bases, with 7 bases lying between them. In germline, CDR1 is SGDLS, CDR2 YYNGEE. The CDR3 runs to 10 residues. The CDR3 here is CASRDLGYTF. CDR3 bases: TGTGCCAGCAGGGACTTGGGCTACACCTTC.

The gene calls are TRBV5-1 and TRBJ2-5; D not resolved. Between the trimmed V and J ends, which lost 2 bases and 2 bases, there was a span of 10 bases. CDR3 length equals 14 residues. Germline lookup yields CDR1 SGHRS and CDR2 YFSETQ. The chain's CDR3 is CASSFKGSQETQYF. The CDR3 region has the DNA TGCGCCAGCAGCTTTAAAGGAAGTCAAGAGACCCAGTACTTC. Variable domain in full (rest from reference TRBV5-1 and TRBJ2-5): KAGVTQTPRYLIKTRGQQVTLSCSPISGHRSVSWYQQTPGQGLQFLFEYFSETQRNKGNFPGRFSGRQFSNSRSEMNVSTLELGDSALYLCASSFKGSQETQYFGPGTRLLVL.

Notes on this clonotype: With a much larger clone just one base away, this may be a read error. V is TRBV25-1 and J is TRBJ2-5, with a possible D match to TRBD2 (5 bases). The CDR3 is 15 residues long. The V end lost 5 bases, the J end lost 2 bases, and 15 bases lay between the germline ends. Germline CDR1 is MGHDK and CDR2 is SYGVNS. Here the CDR3 DNA reads TGTGCCAGCAGTTTGTGGGAGCCTGCACAAGAGACCCAGTACTTC. Amino acid sequence: CASSLWEPAQETQYF.

V usage is TRBV12-3 or TRBV12-4 and J usage is TRBJ2-5; D not certain. Deletions cut 5 bases from V and 2 bases from J, with 12 bases between. There are 14 residues in the CDR3. In DNA, the CDR3 is TGTGCCAGCAGTGAAATGCCCGGACAAGAGACCCAGTACTTC. Translated, it gives CASSEMPGQETQYF.

This clonotype was seen at least ten times. The chain joins TRBV7-9 to TRBJ2-5; D gene unclear. Germline V lookup: CDR1 SEHNR, CDR2 FQNEAQ (reference sequence). The CDR3 covers 12 residues. V lost 1 base and J 6 bases, leaving 6 bases between the germline ends. The CDR3 DNA reads as TGTGCCAGCAGCTTAGACCACAAGACCCAGTACTTC. Encoded protein: CASSLDHKTQYF.

This clonotype was counted many times. The chain couples TRBV11-1 to TRBJ2-5, with TRBD1 as a possible D gene (5 bases). Per germline, CDR1 SGHAT and CDR2 FQDESV (reference sequence). V lost 0 bases and J lost 2, with 10 bases in between. The CDR3 has 15 amino acids. CDR3 loop: CASSLAPGWQETQYF. The CDR3 nucleotides are TGTGCCAGCAGCTTAGCACCAGGGTGGCAAGAGACCCAGTACTTC.

The rearrangement joins TRBV7-3 to TRBJ1-6; 7 bases map to TRBD1. The CDR3 loop spans 14 amino acids. The junction had 7 bases not matched to a gene; V was cut back by 7 bases and J by 7 bases. Germline values: CDR1 SGHTA, CDR2 FQGTGA. DNA of the CDR3: TGTGCCAGCAAGTACGGACAGGCGAATTCACCCCTCCACTTT. Translating gives CASKYGQANSPLHF.

The chain links TRBV7-6 to TRBJ2-7, with 8 bases identical to TRBD1. The germline V gene encodes CDR1 SGHVS and CDR2 FNYEAQ. This CDR3 comprises 15 residues. With V trimmed by 5 bases and J by 4 bases, 10 bases remained unmatched. The CDR3 coding sequence is TGTGCCAGCAGCCCCCAGGGGGCGGCTATATACGAGCAGTACTTC. As protein: CASSPQGAAIYEQYF.

The V call is TRBV6-5, the J call TRBJ1-5, with 7 bases fitting TRBD1. The CDR3 is 15 amino acids. Germline CDR1 and CDR2: MNHEY and SVGAGI. The V and J ends lost 6 bases and 3 bases, in that order; junction bases with no gene match: 8. The CDR3 loop reads CASRQDRVHNQPQHF. The CDR3, as DNA: TGTGCCAGCAGACAAGACAGGGTGCACAATCAGCCCCAGCATTTT.

This clonotype was picked up many times. The chain recombines TRBV7-2 with TRBJ1-2; perhaps TRBD1 as D (6 bases). Germline lookup yields CDR1 SGHTA and CDR2 FQGNSA. Trimming took 1 base from V and 6 from J, leaving 15 bases between them. There are 15 residues in the CDR3. The chain's CDR3 is CASSLVANRAHGYTF. In nucleotides, the CDR3 is TGTGCCAGCAGCTTAGTAGCTAACAGGGCTCATGGCTACACCTTC.

This clonotype has a count of ten or more. The chain has TRBV9 and TRBJ2-5; maybe TRBD2 (7 bases). The V end lost 4 bases, the J end lost 4 bases, and 20 bases lay between the germline ends. Germline V gene lookup returns CDR1 SGDLS and CDR2 YYNGEE. CDR3 length equals 16 residues. Here the CDR3 reads CASSPSGTGGRETQYF. CDR3 nucleotides: TGTGCCAGCAGCCCCTCGGGGACGGGGGGCCGAGAGACCCAGTACTTC.

The chain combines TRBV3-1 with TRBJ1-1; tentative D call: TRBD1 (5 bases). This CDR3 is 14 amino acids long. Germline V gives CDR1 LGHDT, CDR2 YNNKEL (reference sequence). V dropped 5 bases and J dropped 4 bases, with 14 bases sitting between them. The CDR3 spells CASSLGTRVTEAFF. The DNA of the CDR3 is TGTGCCAGCAGCTTAGGGACCAGGGTCACTGAAGCTTTCTTT.